The 14 T cell receptor beta chains presented below share a single source sample, sequenced in a study of regulatory T cells in long-lasting Graves disease. According to the study, TCR beta libraries were built with iRepertoire HTBI primers and CDR3-region Arm-PCR. Each CDR3 protein is one row after TCRdb ran MiXCR on the multiplex PCR reads. The profile covers around 300,000 distinct CDR3 sequences, with 22% appearing a single time and roughly three fifths taken by the ten largest. Time point specified: persistent/refractory GD, antithyroid drugs over 5 years with positive TRAb. There was RNA extracted from PBMCs, and the TCR library was made from it. The source was peripheral blood mononuclear cells (PBMCs), collected when the disease was refractory, from a patient treated with antithyroid drugs. The receptor set was obtained from a female donor with Graves disease.

This clonotype was detected only a few times. A read error may account for a junction end that differs from germline. This chain uses TRBV4-3 with TRBJ1-3; D not certain. The CDR3 totals 16 residues. The V gene's germline CDR1 is LGHNA and CDR2 YSLEER. CDR3 bases: TGCGCCAGCAGTCAAGACCGGGCCAGCTCTGGAAACACCATATATTTT. Amino acids: CASSQDRASSGNTIYF.

V usage is TRBV11-2 and J usage is TRBJ2-3; D perhaps matches TRBD2 (7 bases). V was trimmed by 5 bases and J by 5 bases, leaving 17 bases between them. This CDR3 has 15 residues. CDR1 SGHAT and CDR2 FQNNGV come from the germline V gene. The DNA of the CDR3 is TGTGCCAGCAGCGGGGGCGGGAGTCTTGTAGATACGCAGTATTTT. Translating gives CASSGGGSLVDTQYF.

In its sample, this clonotype was seen many times. The chain employs TRBV7-2 and TRBJ2-5, with 7 positions matching TRBD2. Germline V CDR1 and CDR2: SGHTA, FQGNSA. The length of the CDR3 is 12 residues. Losses at the gene ends were 5 bases for V and 8 bases for J; bases not matched to a gene: 5. CDR3 sequence: CASSLRENTQYF. The CDR3 DNA reads as TGTGCCAGCAGCCTGCGGGAGAACACCCAGTACTTC.

The J gene is TRBJ1-5, the V gene TRBV7-8; possibly TRBD1 for D (6 bases). This CDR3 has 14 amino acids. From germline, CDR1 is SGHVS and CDR2 FQNEAQ. The V gene lost 2 bases and the J gene lost 7 bases, with 12 bases spanning the gap. Here the CDR3 reads CASSLMPGEQPQHF. In nucleotides, the CDR3 is TGTGCCAGCAGCTTAATGCCAGGGGAACAGCCCCAGCATTTT.

The chain has TRBV28 and TRBJ2-1; 7 nucleotides align to TRBD1. The CDR3 is 14 residues long. Germline CDR1 is MDHEN and CDR2 is SYDVKM. V dropped 3 bases and J dropped 3; count of bases not matched to a gene: 2. DNA of the CDR3: TGTGCCAGCAGTTTGACAGGGAACTACAATGAGCAGTTCTTC. Its protein is CASSLTGNYNEQFF.

This chain joins TRBV6-9 and TRBJ1-2, with no clear D. Germline CDR1 reads MNHGY; CDR2 reads SVAAGI. This CDR3 region has 12 residues. Trimming removed 4 bases at V and 4 bases at J, with 7 bases between. The DNA of the CDR3 is TGTGCCAGCAGTTCCGACGGCTATGGCTACACCTTC. Its translation: CASSSDGYGYTF.

This clonotype was counted at least ten times. This sequence joins TRBV3-1 and TRBJ2-7, with D unresolved. Trimming left V 1 base short and J 3 bases short, with 10 bases between. CDR3 length: 14 residues. Germline CDR1 reads LGHDT; CDR2 reads YNNKEL (reference sequence). The CDR3 DNA reads as TGTGCCAGCAGCCAAGGCCTAGAGATCTACGAGCAGTACTTC. Its translation: CASSQGLEIYEQYF.

The chain employs TRBV20-1 and TRBJ2-7; D is possibly TRBD2 (6 bases). This CDR3 has 13 amino acids. V was cut by 6 bases and J by 0 bases, with 12 bases left in between. Germline-derived CDR1 and CDR2 are DFQATT and SNEGSKA (reference sequence). Written as DNA, the CDR3 is TGCAGTGCCTCTAGCGTTTTCTCCTACGAGCAGTACTTC. Amino acids: CSASSVFSYEQYF.

The chain employs TRBV3-1 and TRBJ1-3, with D possibly TRBD1 on 5 matching bases. The CDR3 extends over 16 amino acids. V lost 1 base to trimming and J lost 4 bases, with 14 bases between them. Germline V gene data show CDR1 as LGHDT and CDR2 as YNNKEL (reference sequence). The CDR3 nucleotides read TGTGCCAGCAGCCAAGCGGGCAGGGACTCCGGAAACACCATATATTTT. As protein: CASSQAGRDSGNTIYF.

In this sample, this clonotype turned up a few times. The genes are TRBV20-1 and TRBJ2-2; no definite D call. The CDR3 has 11 amino acids. Germline-derived CDR1 and CDR2 are DFQATT and SNEGSKA (reference sequence). V lost 3 bases to trimming and J lost 8 bases, with 7 bases between them. CDR3 loop: CSARRVGELFF. CDR3 nucleotide sequence: TGCAGTGCTAGGCGTGTAGGGGAGCTGTTTTTT.

This clonotype has more than one count but fewer than ten. The V call is TRBV6-2 or TRBV6-3, the J call TRBJ2-4; no clear D. V was clipped by 2 bases and J by 3 bases, with 8 bases between them. Germline CDR1 and CDR2: MNHEY and SVGEGT. The CDR3 consists of 14 residues. The CDR3 DNA is TGTGCCAGCAGTTACGCCGGAGTCAAAAACATTCAGTACTTC. Residues: CASSYAGVKNIQYF.

This clonotype has at least ten counts. J is TRBJ2-7 and V is TRBV11-2; TRBD1 agrees at 9 bases. The CDR3 has 17 amino acids. Germline V gene sequence: CDR1 SGHAT, CDR2 FQNNGV. V shed 0 bases, J shed 3 bases, and the junction held 9 bases outside the gene matches. CDR3 DNA: TGTGCCAGCAGCTTAGATCGAGGCGGGACAGGGATCTACGAGCAGTACTTC. The encoded protein is CASSLDRGGTGIYEQYF.

A few counts support this clonotype. This chain uses TRBV5-6 with TRBJ2-5, with 10 bases fitting TRBD1. V shed 4 bases, J shed 4 bases, and the junction held 19 bases outside the gene matches. The CDR3 is 19 amino acids. Germline loops: CDR1 SGHDT, CDR2 YYEEEE. In DNA form, the CDR3 reads TGTGCCAGCAGCCCGGTAGACAGGGGGCGTTCGTACGGCGGAGAGACCCAGTACTTC. Protein sequence: CASSPVDRGRSYGGETQYF. Supplemented by reference TRBV5-6 and TRBJ2-5, the full variable domain reads DAGVTQSPTHLIKTRGQQVTLRCSPKSGHDTVSWYQQALGQGPQFIFQYYEEEERQRGNFPDRFSGHQFPNYSSELNVNALLLGDSALYLCASSPVDRGRSYGGETQYFGPGTRLLVL.

The rearrangement links TRBV19 to TRBJ1-5; D uncertain. CDR1 LNHDA and CDR2 SQIVND come from the germline V gene (reference sequence). Trimming cost V 5 bases and J 7 bases, with 12 bases left between them. This CDR3 is built from 13 residues. The CDR3 DNA reads TGTGCCAGTAGTTTGGCAGAGCAACAGCCCCAGCATTTT. This translates into CASSLAEQQPQHF.